The 3 T cell receptor beta chains listed next were all sequenced from one sample in a study of shared clonotypes between healthy human individuals. Data came from immunoSEQ multiplex PCR; TCRdb stores just in-frame clones and leaves some out. The sample lists 550,000 to 750,000 clones; roughly nine tenths were seen once. Naive CD8 populations comprised CD45RO-negative cells positively selected for CCR7, excluding terminally differentiated effector memory CD45RA+ cells. The source material was naive CD8+ T cells sorted from blood. The receptors derive from a man aged 25 to 40 in good health.

CDR3 sequence: CASSFRGQQETQYF. As DNA, the CDR3 is TGTGCCAGCAGTTTCAGAGGACAGCAAGAGACCCAGTACTTC. The chain joins TRBV6-6 to TRBJ2-5; the D gene is possibly TRBD1 (6 bases). Germline CDR1 is MNHNY and CDR2 is SVGAGI (reference sequence). CDR3 size: 14 residues. The ends were cut back, 4 bases at V and 2 bases at J, with 11 bases in the middle.

The CDR3 loop is CASSEILAGADTQYF. In DNA form, the CDR3 reads TGCGCCAGCAGTGAGATACTAGCGGGAGCGGATACGCAGTATTTT. The chain uses TRBV10-2 and TRBJ2-3, with 11 bases identical to TRBD2. The germline V gene has CDR1 WSHSY and CDR2 SAAADI. This CDR3 has 15 residues. Losses at the gene ends were 2 bases for V and 6 bases for J; bases not matched to a gene: 4.

The chain has TRBV7-8 and TRBJ2-1; 12 nucleotides agree with TRBD2. The CDR3 extends over 18 amino acids. Unmatched junction bases numbered 8, after V lost 1 base and J lost 4 bases. CDR1 is SGHVS and CDR2 is FQNEAQ in the germline V gene. The CDR3 protein is CASSLGGPLAGGYNEQFF. CDR3 sequence (DNA): TGTGCCAGCAGCTTAGGGGGGCCTCTAGCGGGAGGGTACAATGAGCAGTTCTTC.